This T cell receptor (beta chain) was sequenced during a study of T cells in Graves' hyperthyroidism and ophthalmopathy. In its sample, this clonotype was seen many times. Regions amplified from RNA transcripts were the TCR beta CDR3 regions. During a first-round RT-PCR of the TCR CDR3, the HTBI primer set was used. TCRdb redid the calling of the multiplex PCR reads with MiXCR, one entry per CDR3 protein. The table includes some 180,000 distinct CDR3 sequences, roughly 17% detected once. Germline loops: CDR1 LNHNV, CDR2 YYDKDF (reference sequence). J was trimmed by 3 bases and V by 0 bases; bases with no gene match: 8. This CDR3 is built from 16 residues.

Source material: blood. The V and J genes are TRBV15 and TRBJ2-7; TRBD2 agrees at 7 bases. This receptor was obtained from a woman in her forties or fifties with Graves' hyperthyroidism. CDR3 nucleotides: TGTGCCACCAGCAGAGAAGGTGGGCTAGCGGACTACGAGCAGTACTTC. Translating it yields CATSREGGLADYEQYF.